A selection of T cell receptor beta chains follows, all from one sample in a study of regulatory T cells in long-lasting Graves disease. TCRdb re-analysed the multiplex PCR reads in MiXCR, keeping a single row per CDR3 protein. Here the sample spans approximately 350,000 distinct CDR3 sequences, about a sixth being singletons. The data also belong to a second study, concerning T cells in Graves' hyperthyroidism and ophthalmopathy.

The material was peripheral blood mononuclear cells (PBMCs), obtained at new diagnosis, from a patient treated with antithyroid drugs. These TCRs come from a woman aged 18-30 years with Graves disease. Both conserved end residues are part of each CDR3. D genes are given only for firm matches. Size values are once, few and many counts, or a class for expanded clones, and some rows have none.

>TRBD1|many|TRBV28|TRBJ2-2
TGTGCCAGCAGTCCAACGGGACAGTACACCGGGGAGCTGTTTTTT
CASSPTGQYTGELFF
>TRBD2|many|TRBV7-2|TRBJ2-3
TGTGCCAGCAGCTTTAGCGGGATAAGCACAGATACGCAGTATTTT
CASSFSGISTDTQYF
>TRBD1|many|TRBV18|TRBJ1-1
TGTGCCAGCACCAGGACAGGTACCATGAACACTGAAGCTTTCTTT
CASTRTGTMNTEAFF
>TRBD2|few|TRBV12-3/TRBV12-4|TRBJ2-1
TGTGCCAGCAGTATAGCGGGAGGGCCTGGCAATGAGCAGTTCTTC
CASSIAGGPGNEQFF
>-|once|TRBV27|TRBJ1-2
TGTGCCAGCAGGGCAAGTACTAACTATGGCTACACCTTC
CASRASTNYGYTF
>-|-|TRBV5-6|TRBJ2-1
TGTGCCAGCAGCCAGAAGGGGTCCGATGAGCAGTTCTTC
CASSQKGSDEQFF
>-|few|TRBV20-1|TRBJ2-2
TGCAGTGCTAGCCCCGGGACCGCTGGGGTGCTGTTTTTT
CSASPGTAGVLFF
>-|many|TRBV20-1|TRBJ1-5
TGCAGTGCTAGTTGGGGGGCTAATCAGCCCCAGCATTTT
CSASWGANQPQHF
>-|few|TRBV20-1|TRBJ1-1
TGCAGTGCCTCCACAAGGGGGTGGACTGAAGCTTTCTTT
CSASTRGWTEAFF
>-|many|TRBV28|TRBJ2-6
TGTGCCAGCAGTTTCACAACAGGGAAGGCTGGGGCCAACGTCCTGACTTTC
CASSFTTGKAGANVLTF
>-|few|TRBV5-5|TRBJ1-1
TGTGCCAGCAGCTACGTCCCGAAGACTGAAGCTTTCTTT
CASSYVPKTEAFF
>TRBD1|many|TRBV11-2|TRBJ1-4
TGTGCCAGCAGCTTAGGACAGGGATCGCATGACAGCCGTTTTTTT
CASSLGQGSHDSRFF
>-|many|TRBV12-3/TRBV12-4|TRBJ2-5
TGTGCCAGCAGACAACGGTCCGGACCCTTATCGGAGACCCAGTACTTC
CASRQRSGPLSETQYF
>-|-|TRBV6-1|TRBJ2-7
TGTGCCTCGGCGGGCCCTCCGCAGTACTTC
CASAGPPQYF
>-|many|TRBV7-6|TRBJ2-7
TGTGCCAGCAGCTTGACGGTTGAGAGCTACGAGCAGTACTTC
CASSLTVESYEQYF
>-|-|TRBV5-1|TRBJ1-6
TGCGCCAGCAGCTTTGGCCAGGAACCCTATAATTCACCCCTCCACTTT
CASSFGQEPYNSPLHF
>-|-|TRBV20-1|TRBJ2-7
TGCAGTGCTCGCACTAGCTTCTCCTACGAGCAGTACTTC
CSARTSFSYEQYF
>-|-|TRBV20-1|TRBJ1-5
TGCAGTGCTAGAGACTACAAGTTAAGTCGTAATCAGCCCCAGCATTTT
CSARDYKLSRNQPQHF
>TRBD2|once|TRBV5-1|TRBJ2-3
TGCGCCAGCAGCTTGGAGGTAGCGGGGGCCGCAGATACGCAGTATTTT
CASSLEVAGAADTQYF
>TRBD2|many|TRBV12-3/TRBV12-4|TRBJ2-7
TGTGCCAGCAGTGTCCTAGCGGGAAAGGCCTACGAGCAGTACTTC
CASSVLAGKAYEQYF
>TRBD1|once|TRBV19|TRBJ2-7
TGTGCCAGTAGTAAGGGACAGGGGGAGCCGGACGAGCAGTACTTC
CASSKGQGEPDEQYF
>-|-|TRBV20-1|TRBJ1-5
TGCAGTGCCCATTATAGCAATCAGCCCCAGCATTTT
CSAHYSNQPQHF
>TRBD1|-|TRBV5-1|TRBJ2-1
TGCGCCAGCAGCTGGAACAGGGGCAATGAGCAGTTCTTC
CASSWNRGNEQFF
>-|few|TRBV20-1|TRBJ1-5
TGCAGTGCTAGAGATTGGGTCGCAGGGGTCAATCAGCCCCAGCATTTT
CSARDWVAGVNQPQHF
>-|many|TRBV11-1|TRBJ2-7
TGTGCCAGCAGCTTCAGGAGGGAGTCCTACGAGCAGTACTTC
CASSFRRESYEQYF
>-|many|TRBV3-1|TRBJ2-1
TGTGCCAGCAGCCAAGATTACTCATACCAGTTCTTC
CASSQDYSYQFF
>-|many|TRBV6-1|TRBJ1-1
TGTGCCAGCAGTGAAGAGGAGCACACTGAAGCTTTCTTT
CASSEEEHTEAFF
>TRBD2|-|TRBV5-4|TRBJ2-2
TGTGCCAGCAGCCGCAGGGGTAGCGGGACCACCGGGGAGCTGTTTTTT
CASSRRGSGTTGELFF
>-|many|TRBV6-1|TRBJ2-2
TGTGCCAGCAGTGAACTAACCGCCGGGGAGCTGTTTTTT
CASSELTAGELFF
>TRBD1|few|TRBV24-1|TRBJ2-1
TGTGCCACCAGTGATCCTATTAGACAGGGGCCGGGGAATGAGCAGTTCTTC
CATSDPIRQGPGNEQFF
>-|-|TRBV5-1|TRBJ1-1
TGCGCCAGCAGCGGAGGTGCTACGAACACTGAAGCTTTCTTT
CASSGGATNTEAFF
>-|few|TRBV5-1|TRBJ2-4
TGCGCCAGCAGTGGACCAGCCAAAAACATTCAGTACTTC
CASSGPAKNIQYF
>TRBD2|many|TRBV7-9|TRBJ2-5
TGTGCCAGCAGCTCGCTAGCGGGAGGGCCGAACTTGTCCTTC
CASSSLAGGPNLSF
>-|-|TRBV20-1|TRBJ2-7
TGCAGTGCTAGATCGGCAGGGGACCGCTCCTACGAGCAGTACTTC
CSARSAGDRSYEQYF
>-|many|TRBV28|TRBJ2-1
TGTGCCAGCAGTTCCGGGGGAAGTGGGAACAATGAGCAGTTCTTC
CASSSGGSGNNEQFF
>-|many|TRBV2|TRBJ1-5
TGTGCCAGCAGTGATTGGCAGGGCAATCAGCCCCAGCATTTT
CASSDWQGNQPQHF
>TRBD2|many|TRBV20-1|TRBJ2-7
TGCAGTGCCCCAGCGGGACCTGCTGGTTACGAGCAGTACTTC
CSAPAGPAGYEQYF
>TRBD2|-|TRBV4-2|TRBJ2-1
TGTGCCAGCAGCCAAGCGGTACTAGCGGGAGTTAGCCCGAGGTCCTACAATGAGCAGTTCTTC
CASSQAVLAGVSPRSYNEQFF
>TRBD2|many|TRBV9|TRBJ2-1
TGTGCCAGCAGCGTAGAAGTAGCGGGAGCCTACAATGAGCAGTTCTTC
CASSVEVAGAYNEQFF
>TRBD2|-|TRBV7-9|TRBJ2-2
TGTGCCAGCAGCTTCCGGACTAGCGGGAGGGCCGCAACCGGGGAGCTGTTTTTT
CASSFRTSGRAATGELFF
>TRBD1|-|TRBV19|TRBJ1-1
TGTGCCAGTAGTACTTACTACAGGGGGCCGGGCACTGAAGCTTTCTTT
CASSTYYRGPGTEAFF
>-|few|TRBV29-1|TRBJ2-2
TGCAGCGTTGCAGGGAGGTCGGCCGGGGAGCTGTTTTTT
CSVAGRSAGELFF
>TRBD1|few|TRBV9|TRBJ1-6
TGTGCCAGCAGCGGGGCGACAGGGTCGCCTTTATTGTCCATTTCACCCCTCCACTTT
CASSGATGSPLLSISPLHF
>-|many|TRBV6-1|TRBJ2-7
TGTGCCAGCAGTGCAACGGGTCGAACCTACGAGCAGTACTTC
CASSATGRTYEQYF
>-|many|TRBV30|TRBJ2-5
TGTGCCTGGAGTGTTGCTTTCCAAGAGACCCAGTACTTC
CAWSVAFQETQYF
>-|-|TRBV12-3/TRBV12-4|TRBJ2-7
TGTGCCAGCAGTTCGGGCCAAACCTCCTACGAGCAGTACTTC
CASSSGQTSYEQYF
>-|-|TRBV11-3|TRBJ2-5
TGTGCCAGCACGGGACAAGTTCAAGAGACCCAGTACTTC
CASTGQVQETQYF
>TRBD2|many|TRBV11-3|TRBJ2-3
TGTGCCAGCAGCTTAGGTCGGCGGGAGACCACAGATACGCAGTATTTT
CASSLGRRETTDTQYF
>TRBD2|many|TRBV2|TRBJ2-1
TGTGCCAGCAGTGAAGGGATTGCGGGGGGGCAGACTGAGCAGTTCTTC
CASSEGIAGGQTEQFF
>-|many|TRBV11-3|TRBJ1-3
TGTGCCAGCAGCCCGGGGCAGGGACCTGGAAACACCATATATTTT
CASSPGQGPGNTIYF
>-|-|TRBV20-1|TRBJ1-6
TGCAGTGCTAGAGATCGTAATCTTTATTCACCCCTCCACTTT
CSARDRNLYSPLHF
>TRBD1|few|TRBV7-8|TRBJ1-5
TGTGCCAGCAGCCCCCGGACAGGGGAATGGAGAGATCAGCCCCAGCATTTT
CASSPRTGEWRDQPQHF
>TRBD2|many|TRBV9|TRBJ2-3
TGTGCCAGCAGCGTAGGAGGGAGGGCAGGGACAGATACGCAGTATTTT
CASSVGGRAGTDTQYF
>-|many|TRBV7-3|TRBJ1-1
TGTGCCAGCAGCTTGGGGGGACACCTGAACACTGAAGCTTTCTTT
CASSLGGHLNTEAFF
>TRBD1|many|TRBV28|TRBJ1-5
TGTGCCAGCAGTTTATCCCGGACAGGGACGTCTCATAGCAATCAGCCCCAGCATTTT
CASSLSRTGTSHSNQPQHF